This TCR beta chain derives from a study of spatial heterogeneity in lung cancer. The overall study: For the average unique TCR and UMI combination, more than 9.5 occurrences appeared in raw reads. Overall study results and limits: Resection saw ubiquitous expanded tumor TCRs appear in blood more than follow-up did.

This clonotype was detected ten times or more. The antigen remains undetermined. V gave up 2 bases and J gave up 4 bases, with 11 bases separating them. Germline values: CDR1 SQVTM, CDR2 ANQGSEA. CDR3 length equals 13 residues. As for time point: sample taken at primary tumor resection. Sequencing was performed on whole RNA extracted from tumor and nontumor lung tissue, or from frozen PBMC, and the material was left unsorted. Samples came from some 71 TRACERx patients with untreated early-stage lung cancer. Each CDR3 protein is one row after TCRdb ran MiXCR on the 5' RACE reads. The table shows about 28,000 distinct CDR3 sequences, with 8.4% occurring only once.

The source material was PBMCs, sampled at surgery. The source is a female donor with early-stage non-small cell lung cancer. This chain uses TRBV29-1 with TRBJ2-5; D may be TRBD2 (5 bases). The CDR3: CSVEQDLGETQYF. The CDR3 DNA reads TGCAGCGTTGAACAGGACTTGGGAGAGACCCAGTACTTC.